The rows below give T cell receptor beta chains drawn from one sample of a study of OX40 agonist ivuxolimab in advanced cancers. The protocol was immunoSEQ multiplex PCR, while the TCRdb copy is restricted to in-frame clones and leaves out a portion. The sample has about 50,000 clones; roughly 92% are singletons. The source material was CD4+ or CD8+ T cells sorted from blood, sampled in a trial of the OX40 agonist ivuxolimab. These receptors were obtained from an adult with an advanced solid tumor such as melanoma, head and neck, liver or kidney cancer. CDR3s include the opening cysteine and the closing phenylalanine or tryptophan. The order of the fields is clone size, D gene, J gene, CDR3 length, V gene, CDR3 DNA, CDR3 protein. The D gene is left open where the match is weak. Part of the rows lack a size; the others show once, few, many or a class for expanded clones.

clone size: .
D gene: .
J gene: TRBJ2-3
CDR3 length: 16
V gene: TRBV28
CDR3 DNA: .
CDR3 protein: CASSLEKAGGTDTQYF

clone size: .
D gene: .
J gene: TRBJ1-1
CDR3 length: 13
V gene: TRBV6-5
CDR3 DNA: TGTGCCAGCAGTCCGGTTGGAAACACTGAAGCTTTCTTT
CDR3 protein: CASSPVGNTEAFF

clone size: .
D gene: .
J gene: TRBJ2-7
CDR3 length: 14
V gene: TRBV9
CDR3 DNA: TGTGCCAGCAGCGTAGCTGTTCGCTCCTACGAGCAGTACTTC
CDR3 protein: CASSVAVRSYEQYF

clone size: .
D gene: TRBD2
J gene: TRBJ2-1
CDR3 length: 14
V gene: TRBV6-6
CDR3 DNA: TGTGCCAGCGGGTGGACTAGCGGGAGCAATGAGCAGTTCTTC
CDR3 protein: CASGWTSGSNEQFF

clone size: .
D gene: .
J gene: TRBJ1-5
CDR3 length: 13
V gene: TRBV28
CDR3 DNA: TGTGCCAGCAGTTTCACCGGGCCTCAGCCCCAGCATTTT
CDR3 protein: CASSFTGPQPQHF

clone size: .
D gene: TRBD1
J gene: TRBJ2-2
CDR3 length: 16
V gene: TRBV12-5
CDR3 DNA: TGTGCTAGTGCTTTTGGTAACCTACAGGGGACCGGGGAGCTGTTTTTT
CDR3 protein: CASAFGNLQGTGELFF

clone size: .
D gene: .
J gene: TRBJ2-7
CDR3 length: 12
V gene: TRBV7-9
CDR3 DNA: TGTGCCAGCAGCTTAGGCCTTAGAGAGCAGTACTTC
CDR3 protein: CASSLGLREQYF

clone size: .
D gene: .
J gene: TRBJ2-2
CDR3 length: 20
V gene: TRBV28
CDR3 DNA: TGTGCCAGCAGTCCCCCATGGGATGAGCGGGTGGATCCCCAAGCCGGGGAGCTGTTTTTT
CDR3 protein: CASSPPWDERVDPQAGELFF

clone size: .
D gene: .
J gene: TRBJ2-5
CDR3 length: 14
V gene: TRBV14
CDR3 DNA: TGTGCCAGCAGCCAAGTACAGGGAGGTGAGACCCAGTACTTC
CDR3 protein: CASSQVQGGETQYF

clone size: .
D gene: .
J gene: TRBJ2-7
CDR3 length: 15
V gene: TRBV27
CDR3 DNA: TGTGCCAGCAGAAACCCGCGGGTACGGCCGGACGAGCAGTACTTC
CDR3 protein: CASRNPRVRPDEQYF

clone size: once
D gene: .
J gene: TRBJ2-7
CDR3 length: 11
V gene: TRBV4-2
CDR3 DNA: TGTGCCAGCAGCCAAGATAACGAGCAGTACTTC
CDR3 protein: CASSQDNEQYF

clone size: once
D gene: TRBD1
J gene: TRBJ1-4
CDR3 length: 15
V gene: TRBV7-8
CDR3 DNA: TGTGCCAGCAGCCAAGGACAGGGGAAAAATGAAAAACTGTTTTTT
CDR3 protein: CASSQGQGKNEKLFF

clone size: .
D gene: .
J gene: TRBJ2-2
CDR3 length: 12
V gene: TRBV6-5
CDR3 DNA: TGTGCCAGCAGTTTCTTCCCCGGGGAGCTGTTTTTT
CDR3 protein: CASSFFPGELFF

clone size: once
D gene: .
J gene: TRBJ2-7
CDR3 length: 13
V gene: TRBV10-1
CDR3 DNA: TGCGCCAGCAGTGCCGGGACGGGATACGAGCAGTACTTC
CDR3 protein: CASSAGTGYEQYF

clone size: once
D gene: TRBD2
J gene: TRBJ2-4
CDR3 length: 17
V gene: TRBV28
CDR3 DNA: TGTGCCAGCAGTTCTTGGACTAGCGGTTACCCCCCCCTGATTCAGTACTTC
CDR3 protein: CASSSWTSGYPPLIQYF

clone size: .
D gene: .
J gene: TRBJ2-5
CDR3 length: 12
V gene: TRBV27
CDR3 DNA: TGTGCCAGCAGTTTATCCCAAGGACTCCTCTACTTC
CDR3 protein: CASSLSQGLLYF

clone size: .
D gene: .
J gene: TRBJ2-7
CDR3 length: 14
V gene: TRBV19
CDR3 DNA: TGTGCCAGTAGAAGCAACCCCGGGGCCTACGAGCAGTACTTC
CDR3 protein: CASRSNPGAYEQYF

clone size: .
D gene: TRBD2
J gene: TRBJ2-3
CDR3 length: 16
V gene: TRBV27
CDR3 DNA: TGTGCCAGCAGTTTATTCCCAGCGGGAGGACCAGATACGCAGTATTTT
CDR3 protein: CASSLFPAGGPDTQYF

clone size: .
D gene: .
J gene: TRBJ2-1
CDR3 length: 13
V gene: TRBV25-1
CDR3 DNA: TGTGCCAGCAGTGAACAAACCAACAATGAGCAGTTCTTC
CDR3 protein: CASSEQTNNEQFF

clone size: .
D gene: TRBD1
J gene: TRBJ2-5
CDR3 length: 15
V gene: TRBV28
CDR3 DNA: TGTGCCAGCAGTTTATTCAGGGGGTCCCAAGAGACCCAGTACTTC
CDR3 protein: CASSLFRGSQETQYF

clone size: .
D gene: TRBD2
J gene: TRBJ2-1
CDR3 length: 14
V gene: TRBV5-3
CDR3 DNA: TGTGCAAAGGGACTAGCGGGTATTACCAATGAGCAGTTCTTC
CDR3 protein: CAKGLAGITNEQFF

clone size: .
D gene: .
J gene: TRBJ2-4
CDR3 length: 15
V gene: TRBV27
CDR3 DNA: TGTGCCAGCAGTCCTACCGGGACACTTAAAAACATTCAGTACTTC
CDR3 protein: CASSPTGTLKNIQYF

clone size: few
D gene: .
J gene: TRBJ1-1
CDR3 length: 11
V gene: TRBV6-5
CDR3 DNA: TGTGCCAGCAGTTCGACTCGAGTCGCTTTCTTT
CDR3 protein: CASSSTRVAFF

clone size: .
D gene: TRBD2
J gene: TRBJ2-7
CDR3 length: 14
V gene: TRBV29-1
CDR3 DNA: TGCAGCGTGTGGACTAGCGGGAAGACCTACGAGCAGTACTTC
CDR3 protein: CSVWTSGKTYEQYF

clone size: .
D gene: TRBD2
J gene: TRBJ2-3
CDR3 length: 13
V gene: TRBV9
CDR3 DNA: TGTGCTTCCGGGGCGGGAGGTATGGATACGCGGTATTTT
CDR3 protein: CASGAGGMDTRYF

clone size: .
D gene: .
J gene: TRBJ2-1
CDR3 length: 15
V gene: TRBV6-5
CDR3 DNA: TGTGCCAGCAGTTACGAGACCCCCAGGAACAATGAGCAGTTCTTC
CDR3 protein: CASSYETPRNNEQFF

clone size: .
D gene: .
J gene: TRBJ1-1
CDR3 length: 14
V gene: TRBV28
CDR3 DNA: TGTGCCAGCAGTTTTCGGGGGTCGAGGACTGAAGCTTTCTTT
CDR3 protein: CASSFRGSRTEAFF

clone size: .
D gene: TRBD1
J gene: TRBJ2-4
CDR3 length: 17
V gene: TRBV5-6
CDR3 DNA: TGTGCCAGCAGCCTCGACTCGGACAGGTTAGCCAAAAACATTCAGTACTTC
CDR3 protein: CASSLDSDRLAKNIQYF

clone size: .
D gene: TRBD2
J gene: TRBJ2-5
CDR3 length: 16
V gene: TRBV7-2
CDR3 DNA: TGTGCCAGCAGCTTAGTGGCGGGAGGGCTGGCGGAGACCCAGTACTTC
CDR3 protein: CASSLVAGGLAETQYF

clone size: .
D gene: TRBD1
J gene: TRBJ2-7
CDR3 length: 13
V gene: TRBV27
CDR3 DNA: TGTGCCAGCAGTCCCGGACAGGACTACGAGCAGTACTTC
CDR3 protein: CASSPGQDYEQYF

clone size: .
D gene: TRBD2
J gene: TRBJ2-7
CDR3 length: 16
V gene: TRBV27
CDR3 DNA: TGTGCCAGCAGGACACTCGGGACTAGCGGATCCTACGAGCAGTACTTC
CDR3 protein: CASRTLGTSGSYEQYF

clone size: .
D gene: .
J gene: TRBJ2-7
CDR3 length: 12
V gene: TRBV5-6
CDR3 DNA: TGTGCCAGCAGCTTGGGGACCTACGAGCAGTACTTC
CDR3 protein: CASSLGTYEQYF

clone size: .
D gene: .
J gene: TRBJ1-1
CDR3 length: 14
V gene: TRBV13
CDR3 DNA: TGTGCCAGCAGCTCCCCAACCCTGAACACTGAAGCTTTCTTT
CDR3 protein: CASSSPTLNTEAFF

clone size: once
D gene: TRBD2
J gene: TRBJ2-1
CDR3 length: 20
V gene: TRBV9
CDR3 DNA: TGTGCCAGCAGCTCACAAAGCGGGAGGGCCGGGTTTCAGGCCTACAATGAGCAGTTCTTC
CDR3 protein: CASSSQSGRAGFQAYNEQFF

clone size: .
D gene: .
J gene: TRBJ2-2
CDR3 length: 14
V gene: TRBV5-1
CDR3 DNA: TGCGCCAGCAGCTTCGACGGGGCCACCGGGGAGCTGTTTTTT
CDR3 protein: CASSFDGATGELFF

clone size: .
D gene: .
J gene: TRBJ2-1
CDR3 length: 12
V gene: TRBV14
CDR3 DNA: TGTGCCAGCAGCCATAACTTTCGTGAGCAGTTCTTC
CDR3 protein: CASSHNFREQFF

clone size: .
D gene: .
J gene: TRBJ2-7
CDR3 length: 13
V gene: TRBV21-1
CDR3 DNA: TGTGCCAGCAGCAAAGACGAGGGGAACGAGCAGTACTTC
CDR3 protein: CASSKDEGNEQYF

clone size: once
D gene: TRBD1
J gene: TRBJ2-7
CDR3 length: 15
V gene: TRBV6-5
CDR3 DNA: TGTGCCAGCAGTTCGGGACAGGGGGTTCTCTACGAGCAGTACTTC
CDR3 protein: CASSSGQGVLYEQYF

clone size: .
D gene: TRBD1
J gene: TRBJ2-2
CDR3 length: 16
V gene: TRBV7-6
CDR3 DNA: TGTGCCAGCAGCTTAGCCGACAGGGGGTCGGGCGGGGAGCTGTTTTTT
CDR3 protein: CASSLADRGSGGELFF

clone size: .
D gene: .
J gene: TRBJ2-3
CDR3 length: 17
V gene: TRBV5-6
CDR3 DNA: TGTGCCAGCAGCTTGGGGGCCGGGCTAAAGAGCACAGATACGCAGTATTTT
CDR3 protein: CASSLGAGLKSTDTQYF

clone size: once
D gene: .
J gene: TRBJ2-1
CDR3 length: 15
V gene: TRBV5-4
CDR3 DNA: TGTGCCAGCAGCTATCTAGCGAGCTCCTACAATGAGCAGTTCTTC
CDR3 protein: CASSYLASSYNEQFF

clone size: .
D gene: .
J gene: TRBJ2-3
CDR3 length: 14
V gene: TRBV27
CDR3 DNA: TGTGCCAGCAGTTTGGGGGGGCCCACAGATACGCAGTATTTT
CDR3 protein: CASSLGGPTDTQYF

clone size: once
D gene: .
J gene: TRBJ2-5
CDR3 length: 13
V gene: TRBV28
CDR3 DNA: TGTGCCAGCAGAGGCGGTCGACAGGAGACCCAGTACTTC
CDR3 protein: CASRGGRQETQYF

clone size: .
D gene: TRBD2
J gene: TRBJ2-7
CDR3 length: 14
V gene: TRBV27
CDR3 DNA: TGTGCCAGCAGTTTTGGCGGGAGCTCCTACGAGCAGTACTTC
CDR3 protein: CASSFGGSSYEQYF

clone size: .
D gene: TRBD1
J gene: TRBJ1-2
CDR3 length: 12
V gene: TRBV29-1
CDR3 DNA: TGCAGCGTGACCGGGACAGAGAGTATATACACCTTC
CDR3 protein: CSVTGTESIYTF

clone size: .
D gene: .
J gene: TRBJ2-7
CDR3 length: 17
V gene: TRBV5-6
CDR3 DNA: TGTGCCAGCAGCTTGGAATTCGGAGGGAGGAGCTCCTACGAGCAGTACTTC
CDR3 protein: CASSLEFGGRSSYEQYF

clone size: .
D gene: TRBD2
J gene: TRBJ2-1
CDR3 length: 16
V gene: TRBV9
CDR3 DNA: TGTGCCAGCAGCCCGAGTGGACTAGCGGGAGGGAACGAGCAGTTCTTC
CDR3 protein: CASSPSGLAGGNEQFF

clone size: .
D gene: .
J gene: TRBJ2-7
CDR3 length: 14
V gene: TRBV25-1
CDR3 DNA: TGTGCCAGCAGTGTCGGGCCCACCACCTACGAGCAGTACTTC
CDR3 protein: CASSVGPTTYEQYF

clone size: .
D gene: .
J gene: TRBJ2-7
CDR3 length: 11
V gene: TRBV2
CDR3 DNA: TGTGCCAGCACGGTTGGCACCGAGCAGTACTTC
CDR3 protein: CASTVGTEQYF

clone size: .
D gene: TRBD2
J gene: TRBJ2-1
CDR3 length: 16
V gene: TRBV9
CDR3 DNA: TGTGCCAGCAGCGTAGGTTGGGGCGGGAGTAGCGATGAGCAGTTCTTC
CDR3 protein: CASSVGWGGSSDEQFF

clone size: .
D gene: .
J gene: TRBJ2-4
CDR3 length: 14
V gene: TRBV19
CDR3 DNA: TGTGCCAGTAGTACCGCCTCACCGAGAAACATTCAGTACTTC
CDR3 protein: CASSTASPRNIQYF